This T cell receptor (beta chain) comes out of a study of neurological immune-mediated disorders. This clonotype was detected many times. Germline-derived CDR1 and CDR2 are LGHNA and YNFKEQ. Trimming cost V 0 bases and J 1 base, with 15 bases left between them. This CDR3 region has 17 residues. cDNA was made by 5'RACE with 10-nucleotide random UMIs. One entry per CDR3 protein results from TCRdb running MiXCR on the 5' RACE reads. This table has some 21,000 distinct CDR3 sequences, approximately 15% appearing once. The rearrangement links TRBV4-2 to TRBJ1-2; unclear D gene. This receptor was identified in a female donor with HTLV-1-associated myelopathy (HAM/TSP). Material: PBMCs. DNA of the CDR3: TGTGCCAGCAGCCAAGATCCCCAGTACTTTGGTAACTATGGCTACACCTTC. Its protein is CASSQDPQYFGNYGYTF.